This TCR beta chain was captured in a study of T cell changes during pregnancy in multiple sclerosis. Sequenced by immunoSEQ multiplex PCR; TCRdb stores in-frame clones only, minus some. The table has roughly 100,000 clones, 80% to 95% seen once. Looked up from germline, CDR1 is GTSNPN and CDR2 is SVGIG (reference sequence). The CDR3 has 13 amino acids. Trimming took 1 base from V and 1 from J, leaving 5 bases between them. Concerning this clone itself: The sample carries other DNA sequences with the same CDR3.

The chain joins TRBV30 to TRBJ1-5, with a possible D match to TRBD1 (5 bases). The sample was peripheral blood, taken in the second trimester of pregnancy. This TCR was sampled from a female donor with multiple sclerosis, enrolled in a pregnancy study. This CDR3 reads CAWSAGSNQPQHF. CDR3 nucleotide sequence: TGTGCCTGGAGTGCAGGGAGCAATCAGCCCCAGCATTTT.